Shown below are 18 T cell receptor beta chains from a single sample sequenced in a study of cytomegalovirus exposure and HLA in healthy donors. Use of 60 Vbeta and 13 Jbeta primers characterized the PCR. Produced via immunoSEQ multiplex PCR; TCRdb's table is partial and in-frame only. This sample has tens of thousands of clones, with roughly 70% found just once. Sequencing was performed on PBMCs. These receptors were obtained from a man aged 50-59 years in good health and CMV-seronegative.

The CDR3 reads CAWSSHSTGGWTEAFF. The CDR3 DNA sequence: TGTGCCTGGAGTTCCCATTCGACAGGGGGCTGGACTGAAGCTTTCTTT. This chain connects TRBV30 to TRBJ1-1; TRBD1 agrees at 10 bases. CDR3 size: 16 residues. Per germline, CDR1 GTSNPN and CDR2 SVGIG (reference sequence). The trim removed 2 bases at V and 5 bases at J, leaving 11 bases unmatched.

The gene calls are TRBV6-5 and TRBJ1-2, with 7 nucleotides matching TRBD1. The junction had 7 bases not matched to a gene; V was cut back by 0 bases and J by 3 bases. Germline loops: CDR1 MNHEY, CDR2 SVGAGI. The CDR3 sequence is 16 residues long. In DNA, the CDR3 is TGTGCCAGCAGTTACTCGCGGTGGCAGGGGGACTATGGCTACACCTTC. Protein sequence: CASSYSRWQGDYGYTF.

The rearrangement uses TRBV7-2 and TRBJ1-6; D is unresolved. The CDR3 contains 15 residues. Trimming shortened V by 1 base and J by 9 bases, and 13 bases separated the two germline ends. Germline-derived CDR1 and CDR2 are SGHTA and FQGNSA. The CDR3 reads CASSLVSSGSSPLHF. CDR3 DNA: TGTGCCAGCAGCTTAGTTAGTTCGGGAAGTTCACCCCTCCACTTT.

V gene TRBV5-1 combines with J gene TRBJ2-7; 12 nucleotides match TRBD2. The CDR3 consists of 14 residues. With 7 bases clipped from V and 5 bases from J, the junction kept 7 bases outside the gene matches. Per the germline V gene, CDR1 is SGHRS and CDR2 is YFSETQ. CDR3 protein: CASGRGLAGNEQYF. The CDR3, as DNA: TGCGCCAGCGGGAGGGGACTAGCGGGCAACGAGCAGTACTTC.

This clone was picked up one time. This chain links TRBV6-6 with TRBJ2-1; 8 bases agree with TRBD1. The length of the CDR3 is 15 residues. Germline values: CDR1 MNHNY, CDR2 SVGAGI (reference sequence). The V segment lost 2 bases and the J segment 8 bases; nucleotides outside the gene matches: 8. The CDR3 DNA reads TGTGCCAGCAGTTACCGGGGACAGGCCCTCGATGAGCAGTTCTTC. Translation gives CASSYRGQALDEQFF.

The gene calls are TRBV6-6 and TRBJ1-5, with D possibly matching TRBD1 (6 bases). There are 16 residues in the CDR3. The germline CDR1 and CDR2 sequences are MNHNY and SVGAGI (reference sequence). Trimming stripped 5 bases from V and 3 bases from J, with 17 bases between. The CDR3 reads CASSGGWGGNNQPQHF. CDR3 nucleotides: TGTGCCAGCAGTGGCGGTTGGGGGGGCAACAATCAGCCCCAGCATTTT.

The rearrangement joins TRBV5-1 to TRBJ2-5; 16 positions agree with TRBD2. The V segment lost 4 bases and the J segment 2 bases; nucleotides outside the gene matches: 5. CDR1 SGHRS and CDR2 YFSETQ come from the germline V gene. The length of the CDR3 is 17 residues. Here the CDR3 reads CASSRGLAGGTQETQYF. Written as DNA, the CDR3 is TGCGCCAGCAGCCGGGGACTAGCGGGGGGGACGCAAGAGACCCAGTACTTC.

The gene calls are TRBV9 and TRBJ1-3; perhaps TRBD1 as D (5 bases). This CDR3 has 16 amino acids. V lost 0 bases and J lost 7, with 17 bases in between. Germline V gene lookup returns CDR1 SGDLS and CDR2 YYNGEE. In DNA, the CDR3 is TGTGCCAGCAGCGTAGGGGCAGGAACAAAGGGGAACACCATATATTTT. Translated: CASSVGAGTKGNTIYF.

The CDR3 region has the DNA TGTGCCAGCAGCCGCTCGACAGTCGGGTGTTACTTC. Protein: CASSRSTVGCYF. This chain joins TRBV2 and TRBJ2-7, with a weak D call TRBD1 (5 bases). Trimming took off 6 bases at V and 13 bases at J, with 19 bases between the two ends. Germline CDR1 SNHLY, CDR2 FYNNEI. This CDR3 is 12 amino acids long.

The V call is TRBV9, the J call TRBJ2-5; 10 nucleotides line up with TRBD2. From germline, CDR1 is SGDLS and CDR2 YYNGEE. CDR3 size: 18 residues. Unmatched junction bases numbered 10, after V lost 1 base and J lost 1 base. CDR3 sequence (DNA): TGTGCCAGCAGCGTAAGGGCTAGCGGGGGAAACTTCCAAGAGACCCAGTACTTC. This codes for CASSVRASGGNFQETQYF.

A word on this clone: In the same sample, other DNA sequences code for this CDR3. The genes are TRBV4-2 and TRBJ2-6; TRBD2 might be the D (5 bases). The ends were cut back, 1 base at V and 1 base at J, with 8 bases in the middle. The CDR3 is 16 residues long. Per the germline V gene, CDR1 is LGHNA and CDR2 is YNFKEQ. The CDR3 loop is CASSQATGSGANVLTF. CDR3 coding DNA: TGTGCCAGCAGCCAAGCGACGGGATCTGGGGCCAACGTCCTGACTTTC.

This clone appeared a single time. The chain links TRBV15 to TRBJ1-5; D remains ambiguous. This CDR3 spans 15 amino acids. Trimming cost V 1 base and J 6 bases, with 13 bases left between them. The germline V gene encodes CDR1 LNHNV and CDR2 YYDKDF (reference sequence). CDR3 bases: TGTGCCACCAGCAGAGTCCCGGGCGGGAGTCAGCCCCAGCATTTT. As protein: CATSRVPGGSQPQHF.

V and J are TRBV27 and TRBJ1-2; 9 bases align to TRBD1. J lost 1 base, V lost 4 bases, and 7 bases had no gene match. In germline, CDR1 is MNHEY, CDR2 SMNVEV (reference sequence). This CDR3 spans 16 amino acids. The CDR3 spells CASSSTGTGSNYGYTF. CDR3 in DNA: TGTGCCAGCAGTTCAACCGGGACAGGGAGTAACTATGGCTACACCTTC.

This clone was observed a single time. This chain joins TRBV13 and TRBJ1-5, with D perhaps TRBD1 (6 bases). The CDR3 contains 16 residues. CDR1 and CDR2 from the germline V gene are PRHDT and FYEKMQ (reference sequence). Trimming pared 2 bases from V and 5 bases from J, leaving 16 bases between. CDR3: CASSLRGWGGYQPQHF. DNA for the CDR3: TGTGCCAGCAGCTTAAGGGGTTGGGGGGGCTATCAGCCCCAGCATTTT.

This rearrangement joins TRBV28 to TRBJ1-5, with D perhaps TRBD1 (6 bases). The germline gives CDR1 MDHEN, CDR2 SYDVKM. Trimming removed 6 bases at V and 7 bases at J, with 22 bases between. This CDR3 comprises 16 residues. CDR3 region: CASRGKTTGRGQPQHF. The CDR3 bases are TGTGCCAGCAGGGGTAAGACCACAGGGCGAGGGCAGCCCCAGCATTTT. The full variable domain, in which reference TRBV28 and TRBJ1-5 provide the parts outside the CDR3, is DVKVTQSSRYLVKRTGEKVFLECVQDMDHENMFWYRQDPGLGLRLIYFSYDVKMKEKGDIPEGYSVSREKKERFSLILESASTNQTSMYLCASRGKTTGRGQPQHFGDGTRLSIL.

This clone has only one observation. This sequence joins TRBV7-2 and TRBJ1-1; 7 bases line up with TRBD1. The length of the CDR3 is 16 residues. The V gene's germline CDR1 is SGHTA and CDR2 FQGNSA. V lost 1 base to trimming and J lost 4 bases; unmatched junction nucleotides: 9. The DNA for the CDR3 is TGTGCCAGCAGCTTAGAGGGCAGGGGGTTGGGCACTGAAGCTTTCTTT. Translated, it gives CASSLEGRGLGTEAFF.

The chain combines TRBV27 with TRBJ1-6; 8 bases match TRBD1. Per germline, CDR1 MNHEY and CDR2 SMNVEV (reference sequence). The V gene end was trimmed by 4 bases and the J gene end by 6 bases; junction bases not matched to a gene: 2. There are 14 residues in the CDR3. CDR3 DNA sequence: TGTGCCAGCAGTTACGACAGGGGTAATTCACCCCTCCACTTT. This gives the protein CASSYDRGNSPLHF.

The rearrangement links TRBV11-2 to TRBJ2-5; D may be TRBD2 (6 bases). The germline V and J ends were trimmed by 5 bases and 4 bases, with 14 bases remaining between them. Germline CDR1 is SGHAT and CDR2 is FQNNGV. CDR3 size: 14 residues. The CDR3 DNA reads TGTGCCAGCAGCCCGATACGCGGGGCAGAGACCCAGTACTTC. This sequence encodes CASSPIRGAETQYF.